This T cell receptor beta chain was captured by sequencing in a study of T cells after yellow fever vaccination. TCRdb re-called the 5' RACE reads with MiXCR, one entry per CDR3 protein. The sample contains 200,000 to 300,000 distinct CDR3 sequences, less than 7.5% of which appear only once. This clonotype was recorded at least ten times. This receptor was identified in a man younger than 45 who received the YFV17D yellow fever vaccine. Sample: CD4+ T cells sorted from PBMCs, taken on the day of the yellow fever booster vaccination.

The CDR3 DNA is TGTGCCACCAGGACCGGGGGGTCCTCATCTCCCGGGGAGCTGTTTTTT. Protein product: CATRTGGSSSPGELFF. The chain uses TRBV15 and TRBJ2-2; 7 nucleotides agree with TRBD2. The CDR3 has 16 amino acids. Germline CDR1 LNHNV, CDR2 YYDKDF (reference sequence). Germline trimming cut 6 bases from V and 6 bases from J; bases unmatched to any gene: 13. Using reference TRBV15 and TRBJ2-2 for the parts outside the CDR3, the full variable domain is DAMVIQNPRYQVTQFGKPVTLSCSQTLNHNVMYWYQQKSSQAPKLLFHYYDKDFNNEADTPDNFQSRRPNTSFCFLDIRSPGLGDTAMYLCATRTGGSSSPGELFFGEGSRLTVL.